This T cell receptor (beta chain) came from a study of Graves' ophthalmopathy and Graves' hyperthyroidism. General observations from the study: With 60% to 71% sensitivity and more than 72% specificity, the model predicted ophthalmopathy progression.

New diagnoses, under 2 months' duration, and ages 18 to 65 characterized the hyperthyroidism patients. V lost 5 bases to trimming and J lost 2 bases; unmatched junction nucleotides: 3. The CDR3 is 14 amino acids. Germline lookup yields CDR1 LGHNT and CDR2 FRNRAP. This clonotype came up many times. Its antigen is not known. Amplifying from RNA transcripts, the study obtained TCR beta CDR3 regions. RT-PCR in the first round used HTBI primers; a second-round multiplex PCR followed. From the multiplex PCR reads, TCRdb called clonotypes with MiXCR, one entry per CDR3 protein. The sample shows hundreds of thousands of distinct CDR3 sequences, 22% of them seen only once.

V gene TRBV12-5 combines with J gene TRBJ2-5; 9 nucleotides match TRBD2. The clonotype comes from a woman under 30 with stable Graves' hyperthyroidism. Some clones in this sample may be carry-over from other donors' samples. Material for sequencing was peripheral blood. CDR3 in DNA: TGTGCTAGTGGTCGGACTAGCGCGCAAGAGACCCAGTACTTC. Translating it yields CASGRTSAQETQYF.